These T cell receptor beta chains were read from a single sample in a study of regulatory T cells in long-lasting Graves disease. MiXCR, applied by TCRdb to the multiplex PCR reads, yields one record per CDR3 protein. The sample lists about 470,000 distinct CDR3 sequences, about 15% occurring once. These data also featured in a second study, about T cells in Graves' hyperthyroidism and ophthalmopathy.

Sequenced material: peripheral blood mononuclear cells (PBMCs), taken at new diagnosis, from a patient treated with antithyroid drugs. All receptors derive from a woman in her 30s with Graves disease. Each CDR3 is given with its conserved first and last residue. A D gene is named only where the DNA matches it firmly. Some rows mark clone size as missing; the rest say once, few, many or name a class of expanded clone.

v_gene: TRBV10-1; len: 15; abundance: .; j_gene: TRBJ2-1; d_gene: TRBD2; CDR3aa: CASTEGTSGNNEQFF; CDR3nt: TGCGCCAGCACCGAGGGGACTAGCGGGAACAATGAGCAGTTCTTC
v_gene: TRBV28; len: 12; abundance: .; j_gene: TRBJ1-2; d_gene: .; CDR3aa: CASKDTYYGYTF; CDR3nt: TGTGCCAGCAAGGACACCTATTATGGCTACACCTTC
v_gene: TRBV13; len: 14; abundance: many; j_gene: TRBJ2-3; d_gene: .; CDR3aa: CASSSRGGTDTQYF; CDR3nt: TGTGCCAGCAGCTCTCGGGGAGGCACAGATACGCAGTATTTT
v_gene: TRBV7-9; len: 15; abundance: many; j_gene: TRBJ2-7; d_gene: .; CDR3aa: CASSERDLSSYEQYF; CDR3nt: TGTGCCAGCAGCGAACGGGATCTGAGCTCCTACGAGCAGTACTTC
v_gene: TRBV18; len: 16; abundance: .; j_gene: TRBJ2-2; d_gene: .; CDR3aa: CASRLSGVINTGELFF; CDR3nt: TGTGCCAGCCGACTGTCAGGGGTGATAAACACCGGGGAGCTGTTTTTT
v_gene: TRBV6-9; len: 17; abundance: many; j_gene: TRBJ2-1; d_gene: .; CDR3aa: CASSSPTGQNVNNEQFF; CDR3nt: TGTGCCAGCAGTTCCCCGACCGGACAAAATGTTAACAATGAGCAGTTCTTC
v_gene: TRBV7-9; len: 18; abundance: few; j_gene: TRBJ2-1; d_gene: .; CDR3aa: CASSPSRLSRRRYNEQFF; CDR3nt: TGTGCCAGCAGCCCCTCCCGCCTCTCCCGTAGGCGGTACAATGAGCAGTTCTTC
v_gene: TRBV11-2; len: 16; abundance: many; j_gene: TRBJ2-1; d_gene: .; CDR3aa: CASSFPFRGVYNEQFF; CDR3nt: TGTGCCAGCAGCTTCCCTTTCAGGGGGGTGTACAATGAGCAGTTCTTC
v_gene: TRBV4-1; len: 18; abundance: .; j_gene: TRBJ2-2; d_gene: .; CDR3aa: CASSQSGPELLHTGELFF; CDR3nt: TGCGCCAGCAGCCAATCTGGGCCCGAGCTGCTACACACCGGGGAGCTGTTTTTT
v_gene: TRBV4-1; len: 16; abundance: once; j_gene: TRBJ2-1; d_gene: TRBD2; CDR3aa: CASSQVGLALDNEQFF; CDR3nt: TGCGCCAGCAGCCAAGTGGGACTAGCCCTTGACAATGAGCAGTTCTTC
v_gene: TRBV6-1; len: 18; abundance: many; j_gene: TRBJ1-6; d_gene: .; CDR3aa: CASSPRQRTDRTNSPLHF; CDR3nt: TGTGCCAGCAGTCCGCGCCAGCGAACCGACAGGACCAATTCACCCCTCCACTTT
v_gene: TRBV5-5; len: 16; abundance: .; j_gene: TRBJ1-5; d_gene: .; CDR3aa: CASSLYGGQSNQPQHF; CDR3nt: TGTGCCAGCAGCTTGTACGGGGGCCAAAGCAATCAGCCCCAGCATTTT
v_gene: TRBV7-3; len: 14; abundance: many; j_gene: TRBJ2-1; d_gene: TRBD2; CDR3aa: CASKREGTLNEQFF; CDR3nt: TGTGCCAGCAAGCGGGAGGGAACTCTCAATGAGCAGTTCTTC
v_gene: TRBV20-1; len: 14; abundance: few; j_gene: TRBJ2-1; d_gene: .; CDR3aa: CSASGRGTYNEQFF; CDR3nt: TGCAGTGCTAGCGGGAGAGGGACCTACAATGAGCAGTTCTTC
v_gene: TRBV24-1; len: 15; abundance: few; j_gene: TRBJ2-5; d_gene: .; CDR3aa: CATSDLLPGGETQYF; CDR3nt: TGTGCCACCAGTGATTTGTTGCCGGGCGGGGAGACCCAGTACTTC
v_gene: TRBV3-1; len: 13; abundance: many; j_gene: TRBJ2-3; d_gene: .; CDR3aa: CASSRLLLDTQYF; CDR3nt: TGTGCCAGCAGCCGACTACTCCTAGATACGCAGTATTTT
v_gene: TRBV12-3/TRBV12-4; len: 15; abundance: many; j_gene: TRBJ2-7; d_gene: .; CDR3aa: CASSSGGGPVYEQYF; CDR3nt: TGTGCCAGCAGTTCAGGCGGAGGCCCTGTCTACGAGCAGTACTTC
v_gene: TRBV20-1; len: 13; abundance: .; j_gene: TRBJ2-1; d_gene: .; CDR3aa: CSASGEINDEQFF; CDR3nt: TGCAGTGCTAGTGGAGAGATTAACGATGAGCAGTTCTTC
v_gene: TRBV27; len: 14; abundance: .; j_gene: TRBJ1-5; d_gene: .; CDR3aa: CASKEIQGNQPQHF; CDR3nt: TGTGCCAGCAAGGAGATACAGGGCAATCAGCCCCAGCATTTT
v_gene: TRBV2; len: 14; abundance: many; j_gene: TRBJ2-7; d_gene: TRBD1; CDR3aa: CASRETGGLHEQYF; CDR3nt: TGTGCCAGCAGGGAGACAGGGGGCCTCCATGAGCAGTACTTC
v_gene: TRBV12-3/TRBV12-4; len: 13; abundance: many; j_gene: TRBJ1-1; d_gene: .; CDR3aa: CASILRWDTEAFF; CDR3nt: TGTGCCAGCATCCTCCGCTGGGACACTGAAGCTTTCTTT
v_gene: TRBV19; len: 13; abundance: once; j_gene: TRBJ2-3; d_gene: .; CDR3aa: CASSMGTQGPQYF; CDR3nt: TGTGCCAGTTCAATGGGAACACAGGGCCCGCAGTATTTT
v_gene: TRBV20-1; len: 16; abundance: few; j_gene: TRBJ2-1; d_gene: .; CDR3aa: CSASLYLKGRSNEQFF; CDR3nt: TGCAGTGCTAGTCTCTATCTAAAGGGCAGAAGTAATGAGCAGTTCTTC
v_gene: TRBV28; len: 15; abundance: many; j_gene: TRBJ2-7; d_gene: .; CDR3aa: CASSLSAELSYEQYF; CDR3nt: TGTGCCAGCAGTTTATCGGCAGAACTCTCCTACGAGCAGTACTTC
v_gene: TRBV30; len: 15; abundance: .; j_gene: TRBJ1-1; d_gene: .; CDR3aa: CAWSEDGYLNTEAFF; CDR3nt: TGTGCCTGGAGTGAGGACGGCTACCTGAACACTGAAGCTTTCTTT
v_gene: TRBV19; len: 17; abundance: .; j_gene: TRBJ1-1; d_gene: .; CDR3aa: CASSIGGIRTTSTEAFF; CDR3nt: TGTGCCAGTAGTATAGGAGGGATACGGACAACCTCGACTGAAGCTTTCTTT
v_gene: TRBV29-1; len: 17; abundance: few; j_gene: TRBJ2-3; d_gene: TRBD2; CDR3aa: CSVAGLAERRGPDTQYF; CDR3nt: TGCAGCGTTGCGGGGCTAGCGGAACGCCGGGGCCCAGATACGCAGTATTTT
v_gene: TRBV15; len: 15; abundance: .; j_gene: TRBJ2-5; d_gene: TRBD2; CDR3aa: CATSALAGAGETQYF; CDR3nt: TGTGCCACCAGCGCCCTAGCGGGAGCTGGTGAGACCCAGTACTTC
v_gene: TRBV5-1; len: 17; abundance: few; j_gene: TRBJ1-1; d_gene: .; CDR3aa: CASSRNGVTVVNTEAFF; CDR3nt: TGCGCCAGCAGCAGGAACGGAGTCACGGTAGTAAACACTGAAGCTTTCTTT
v_gene: TRBV3-1; len: 14; abundance: many; j_gene: TRBJ1-1; d_gene: .; CDR3aa: CASSFQGMNTEAFF; CDR3nt: TGTGCCAGCAGTTTCCAGGGGATGAACACTGAAGCTTTCTTT
v_gene: TRBV30; len: 11; abundance: many; j_gene: TRBJ1-1; d_gene: .; CDR3aa: CAWITGSRAFF; CDR3nt: TGTGCCTGGATCACGGGGAGCCGGGCTTTCTTT
v_gene: TRBV3-1; len: 13; abundance: many; j_gene: TRBJ2-2; d_gene: .; CDR3aa: CASSQDVFGELFF; CDR3nt: TGTGCCAGCAGCCAAGACGTTTTTGGGGAGCTGTTTTTT
v_gene: TRBV20-1; len: 11; abundance: .; j_gene: TRBJ1-2; d_gene: .; CDR3aa: CSAPRGLGYTF; CDR3nt: TGCAGTGCCCCCCGGGGGCTTGGCTACACCTTC
v_gene: TRBV15; len: 15; abundance: many; j_gene: TRBJ1-2; d_gene: TRBD1; CDR3aa: CATSRPTGANYGYTF; CDR3nt: TGTGCCACCAGCAGACCTACAGGGGCTAACTATGGCTACACCTTC
v_gene: TRBV30; len: 15; abundance: many; j_gene: TRBJ2-7; d_gene: .; CDR3aa: CAWSPPGGRAYEQYF; CDR3nt: TGTGCCTGGAGTCCCCCCGGCGGCAGGGCCTACGAGCAGTACTTC